This TCR beta chain derives from a study of identical twins. The CDR3 loop spans 14 amino acids. CDR1 is SGHTA, CDR2 FQGNSA, per germline. V lost 5 bases and J lost 5, with 15 bases in between. Concerning this clonotype: The target antigen is unknown.

Study results and caveats: Sequences that were out-of-frame, alpha and twin-shared displayed an excess of low generation probability.

Template switching supplied a universal primer site; unique molecular identifiers were carried on the cDNA. TCRdb called the 5' RACE reads again in MiXCR, with one record for every CDR3 protein. The table includes 1.5 million to 2 million distinct CDR3 sequences, around a third detected once. Healthy Caucasians were all of the donors. This receptor was identified in a newborn girl in good health. The chain combines TRBV7-2 with TRBJ2-5; TRBD2 is a possible D gene (5 bases). Sequences were obtained from cord blood. CDR3 nucleotide sequence: TGTGCCAGCAGCGTCGGACTTTCTTCGGAGACCCAGTACTTC. Protein: CASSVGLSSETQYF.